The 3 T cell receptor beta chains given below trace back to one sample, sequenced in a study of blood T cell repertoires in COVID-19. Assay: immunoSEQ multiplex PCR; the TCRdb copy retains only in-frame clones and omits some. The sample carries roughly 230,000 clones, 85% to 90% recorded once. What was sequenced was peripheral blood. The receptors were sampled from a woman aged 55-70 years with COVID-19, enrolled during active disease.

The rearrangement links TRBV25-1 to TRBJ1-2, with 9 bases fitting TRBD1. The germline V gene has CDR1 MGHDK and CDR2 SYGVNS. The CDR3 is 15 residues long. The V gene end was trimmed by 3 bases and the J gene end by 7 bases; junction bases not matched to a gene: 9. The CDR3 DNA is TGTGCCAGCAGTGAGAGGGGACAGGGCATGGGTGGCTACACCTTC. This encodes CASSERGQGMGGYTF.

V and J are TRBV27 and TRBJ2-1; D is unresolved. The CDR3 contains 19 residues. Germline CDR1 is MNHEY and CDR2 is SMNVEV (reference sequence). Trimming stripped 3 bases from V and 8 bases from J, with 29 bases between. DNA for the CDR3: TGTGCCAGCAGTTTTTCAACCGCCGACTTATTTGGTGGTTCGGATGAGCAGTTCTTC. Residues: CASSFSTADLFGGSDEQFF.

The table lists this clone with a count of one. The chain recombines TRBV14 with TRBJ1-1; D is unclear. CDR3 length equals 15 residues. Germline CDR1 and CDR2: SGHDN and FVKESK. Trimming removed 3 bases from V and 4 bases from J, with 15 bases in between. DNA for the CDR3: TGTGCCAGCAGCCACCGGAGGGATAGGAGCACTGAAGCTTTCTTT. Its protein product is CASSHRRDRSTEAFF.